Each of the 31 T cell receptor beta chains below was sequenced from the same sample in a study of T-cell reconstitution after alpha-beta-depleted transplantation in children. Researchers prepared the TCRbeta library using unique molecular identifiers, the study reports. TCRdb re-analysed the PCR reads in MiXCR, keeping a single row per CDR3 protein. The sample lists 150,000 to 250,000 distinct CDR3 sequences, 6.3% occurring once. The source material was PBMCs, sampled before TCRalphabeta/CD19-depleted stem cell transplant. The receptors here all came from a girl less than two years old with combined immunodeficiency, due to receive a stem cell transplant.

At least ten counts were recorded for this clonotype. Here the CDR3 DNA reads TGTGCCAGTCAGCGGGGGGGCTGGAATGAGCAGTTCTTC. Translated, it gives CASQRGGWNEQFF. This chain links TRBV5-4 with TRBJ2-1; 10 positions match TRBD2. This CDR3 region has 13 residues. Germline values: CDR1 SGHNT, CDR2 YYREEE (reference sequence). Trimming cost V 8 bases and J 7 bases; bases outside gene matches: 6.

This clonotype was recorded at least ten times. V and J are TRBV7-2 and TRBJ2-1; no definite D call. CDR1 and CDR2 from the germline V gene are SGHTA and FQGNSA. The CDR3 runs to 13 residues. Trimming shortened V by 2 bases and J by 4 bases, and 6 bases separated the two germline ends. CDR3 DNA: TGTGCCAGCAGCTTAATTCTTTACAATGAGCAGTTCTTC. Translating gives CASSLILYNEQFF.

This clonotype was observed at least ten times. This chain links TRBV7-8 with TRBJ2-1; TRBD2 aligns across 9 bases. V gave up 1 base and J gave up 6 bases; unmatched junction bases: 7. CDR3 size: 16 residues. The germline gives CDR1 SGHVS, CDR2 FQNEAQ. The CDR3 DNA sequence: TGTGCCAGCAGCTTAGATTGGGGACTAGCTTTCAATGAGCAGTTCTTC. Translating it yields CASSLDWGLAFNEQFF. The entire variable domain, with the rest obtained from reference TRBV7-8 and TRBJ2-1, is as follows: GAGVSQSPRYKVAKRGQDVALRCDPISGHVSLFWYQQALGQGPEFLTYFQNEAQLDKSGLPSDRFFAERPEGSVSTLKIQRTQQEDSAVYLCASSLDWGLAFNEQFFGPGTRLTVL.

This clonotype turned up a few times. V gene TRBV20-1 combines with J gene TRBJ2-7, with D perhaps matching TRBD2 (7 bases). Germline lookup yields CDR1 DFQATT and CDR2 SNEGSKA (reference sequence). Trimming took 0 bases from V and 3 from J, leaving 15 bases between them. The CDR3 consists of 15 residues. The chain's CDR3 is CSARDGGASYYEQYF. The CDR3 nucleotides read TGCAGTGCTAGAGATGGGGGGGCGTCGTACTACGAGCAGTACTTC.

This clonotype came up many times. This chain uses TRBV7-9 with TRBJ1-1; D gene uncertain. The germline V gene encodes CDR1 SEHNR and CDR2 FQNEAQ (reference sequence). Trimming pared 1 base from V and 4 bases from J, leaving 4 bases between. CDR3 length: 12 amino acids. The CDR3: CASSLVSTEAFF. In nucleotides, the CDR3 is TGTGCCAGCAGCTTAGTTTCCACTGAAGCTTTCTTT.

This clonotype has a count of ten or more. In DNA form, the CDR3 reads TGCGCCAGCAGCTTTGACACTAGGACCACAGATACGCAGTATTTT. Amino acids: CASSFDTRTTDTQYF. The chain has TRBV5-1 and TRBJ2-3, with D possibly being TRBD2 (5 bases). Germline V gene sequence: CDR1 SGHRS, CDR2 YFSETQ. CDR3 length equals 15 residues. Trimming removed 2 bases at V and 2 bases at J, with 12 bases between.

The chain recombines TRBV6-2 or TRBV6-3 with TRBJ1-2, with D possibly matching TRBD1 (6 bases). Deletions cut 6 bases from V and 1 base from J, with 18 bases between. There are 16 residues in the CDR3. Germline CDR1 is MNHEY and CDR2 is SVGEGT. CDR3 nucleotide sequence: TGTGCCAGCAGCTACGAGGGGGACACTTATAACTATGGCTACACCTTC. Protein sequence: CASSYEGDTYNYGYTF.

This clonotype occurred many times. The V call is TRBV12-3 or TRBV12-4, the J call TRBJ2-7; TRBD2 aligns across 8 bases. CDR3 size: 14 residues. V lost 3 bases and J lost 6; bases outside the gene matches: 7. The CDR3 DNA reads as TGTGCCAGCAGTTTTGTTGGCGGGGGGCCCGAGCAGTACTTC. It yields the protein CASSFVGGGPEQYF.

This clonotype was recorded many times. V is TRBV20-1 and J is TRBJ2-7, with 7 bases lining up with TRBD2. J gave up 0 bases and V 5 bases, and 13 bases lay outside the gene matches. The germline gives CDR1 DFQATT, CDR2 SNEGSKA (reference sequence). The CDR3 is 16 residues long. CDR3 sequence (DNA): TGCAGTGCTCGGACGAGCGGGGAGATATACTCCTACGAGCAGTACTTC. This codes for CSARTSGEIYSYEQYF.

This clonotype was recorded a few times. The V and J genes are TRBV3-1 and TRBJ2-1; D gene unclear. Germline-derived CDR1 and CDR2 are LGHDT and YNNKEL (reference sequence). V gave up 3 bases and J gave up 5 bases, with 20 bases separating them. The CDR3 is 17 residues long. DNA of the CDR3: TGTGCCAGCAGCCATGAAGCCGGGCCCCCACCCCACAATGAGCAGTTCTTC. Amino acids: CASSHEAGPPPHNEQFF.

This clonotype was seen many times. This chain links TRBV19 with TRBJ2-7; a weak D match, TRBD1 (5 bases). V lost 5 bases, J lost 0 bases, and 14 bases lay in between. There are 15 residues in the CDR3. CDR1 is LNHDA, CDR2 SQIVND, per germline (reference sequence). CDR3 sequence reads: CASSSDIALSYEQYF. CDR3 in DNA: TGTGCCAGTAGTTCGGACATAGCCCTCTCCTACGAGCAGTACTTC. Full variable domain (missing parts from reference TRBV19 and TRBJ2-7): DGGITQSPKYLFRKEGQNVTLSCEQNLNHDAMYWYRQDPGQGLRLIYYSQIVNDFQKGDIAEGYSVSREKKESFPLTVTSAQKNPTAFYLCASSSDIALSYEQYFGPGTRLTVT.

This clonotype showed up many times. The chain joins TRBV29-1 to TRBJ2-6, with 12 bases aligning to TRBD1. The V segment lost 4 bases and the J segment 1 base; nucleotides outside the gene matches: 5. Per germline, CDR1 SQVTM and CDR2 ANQGSEA. This CDR3 is 17 amino acids long. The CDR3 DNA reads as TGCAGCGTTGGGGGGACAGGGGGCACTTCTGGGGCCAACGTCCTGACTTTC. Translating it yields CSVGGTGGTSGANVLTF. The variable domain in full, completed from reference TRBV29-1 and TRBJ2-6, reads SAVISQKPSRDICQRGTSLTIQCQVDSQVTMMFWYRQQPGQSLTLIATANQGSEATYESGFVIDKFPISRPNLTFSTLTVSNMSPEDSSIYLCSVGGTGGTSGANVLTFGAGSRLTVL.

This clonotype turned up a few times. The chain employs TRBV28 and TRBJ2-5, with unresolved D. With 6 bases removed from V and 5 bases from J, the gap between germline ends came to 25 bases. Germline CDR1 and CDR2: MDHEN and SYDVKM. The CDR3 spans 17 residues. CDR3 DNA: TGTGCCAGCAGCCCCGGGCCGGTCCCCACGGGTAGGGAGACCCAGTACTTC. Protein product: CASSPGPVPTGRETQYF. Based on the CDR3 plus reference TRBV28 and TRBJ2-5, the full variable domain is DVKVTQSSRYLVKRTGEKVFLECVQDMDHENMFWYRQDPGLGLRLIYFSYDVKMKEKGDIPEGYSVSREKKERFSLILESASTNQTSMYLCASSPGPVPTGRETQYFGPGTRLLVL.

The chain recombines TRBV20-1 with TRBJ1-2, with D maybe TRBD1 (5 bases). V lost 2 bases and J 5 bases, leaving 9 bases between the germline ends. The CDR3 totals 12 residues. Germline loops: CDR1 DFQATT, CDR2 SNEGSKA (reference sequence). The CDR3 reads CSARPDSYGYTF. The DNA of the CDR3 is TGCAGTGCTAGACCTGACAGTTATGGCTACACCTTC.

This clonotype was picked up many times. This chain joins TRBV28 and TRBJ1-1; D is uncertain. V lost 2 bases to trimming and J lost 2 bases, with 18 bases between them. The germline V gene encodes CDR1 MDHEN and CDR2 SYDVKM. This CDR3 is 17 amino acids long. The CDR3 region is CASSLRSLGRYNTEAFF. The CDR3, as DNA: TGTGCCAGCAGTTTAAGGAGCCTAGGACGGTACAACACTGAAGCTTTCTTT.

This clonotype was recorded many times. The rearrangement links TRBV7-9 to TRBJ2-7; 11 nucleotides match TRBD1. The V gene's germline CDR1 is SEHNR and CDR2 FQNEAQ (reference sequence). The J segment lost 2 bases and the V segment lost 5 bases, leaving 11 bases of the junction unmatched. CDR3 length: 17 residues. The CDR3 nucleotides are TGTGCCAGCAGCCCATTCGGGACAGGGGGTTGGACCTACGAGCAGTACTTC. It is translated as CASSPFGTGGWTYEQYF.

This clonotype showed up many times. J is TRBJ2-1 and V is TRBV10-3; 14 nucleotides match TRBD2. CDR3 length: 15 amino acids. Germline V lookup: CDR1 ENHRY, CDR2 SYGVKD. V trimming: 8 bases; J trimming: 6 bases; junction bases outside the gene matches: 6. Here the CDR3 reads CAIGGLAGASNEQFF. The CDR3 DNA follows: TGTGCCATCGGGGGACTAGCGGGAGCAAGCAATGAGCAGTTCTTC.

This clonotype was counted at least ten times. The genes are TRBV29-1 and TRBJ2-7; 7 bases are a match to TRBD2. This CDR3 has 13 amino acids. Germline loops: CDR1 SQVTM, CDR2 ANQGSEA. V shed 3 bases, J shed 3 bases, and the junction held 5 bases outside the gene matches. CDR3 bases: TGCAGCGTTGAGGGATGGGGGGGCTACGAGCAGTACTTC. Its protein is CSVEGWGGYEQYF.

This clonotype occurred many times. V gene TRBV15 combines with J gene TRBJ2-7, with D possibly TRBD2 on 5 matching bases. From germline, CDR1 is LNHNV and CDR2 YYDKDF (reference sequence). Deletions cut 2 bases from V and 2 bases from J, with 10 bases between. The CDR3 has 14 residues. The CDR3 sequence is CATSRLDGTYEQYF. CDR3 nucleotide sequence: TGTGCCACCAGCAGATTGGACGGGACCTACGAGCAGTACTTC. The full variable domain, completed using reference TRBV15 and TRBJ2-7, is DAMVIQNPRYQVTQFGKPVTLSCSQTLNHNVMYWYQQKSSQAPKLLFHYYDKDFNNEADTPDNFQSRRPNTSFCFLDIRSPGLGDTAMYLCATSRLDGTYEQYFGPGTRLTVT.

The V and J genes are TRBV29-1 and TRBJ2-7; TRBD2 agrees at 14 bases. Germline CDR1 is SQVTM and CDR2 is ANQGSEA. Trimming cost V 5 bases and J 4 bases; bases outside gene matches: 4. The CDR3 contains 14 residues. DNA for the CDR3: TGCAGCGTTCGCGGGACTAGCGGGAGATACGAGCAGTACTTC. It is translated as CSVRGTSGRYEQYF.

This clonotype was seen at least ten times. This chain links TRBV29-1 with TRBJ2-3; tentative D call: TRBD1 (8 bases). The V and J ends lost 6 bases and 3 bases respectively, with 16 bases between them. The CDR3 spans 14 residues. Germline V CDR1 and CDR2: SQVTM, ANQGSEA. CDR3 in amino acids: CSVLQGGKTDTQYF. The CDR3 coding sequence is TGCAGCGTACTACAGGGGGGGAAGACAGATACGCAGTATTTT.

This clonotype has at least ten counts. This chain uses TRBV11-2 with TRBJ2-3, with D unresolved. Trimming took 2 bases from V and 4 from J, leaving 4 bases between them. CDR1 and CDR2 (germline): SGHAT, FQNNGV. CDR3 length: 12 residues. CDR3 coding DNA: TGTGCCAGCAGCTTACCCCCAGATACGCAGTATTTT. It codes for CASSLPPDTQYF.

In its sample, this clonotype was seen many times. This rearrangement joins TRBV20-1 to TRBJ2-1, with D possibly matching TRBD2 (5 bases). Germline CDR1 DFQATT, CDR2 SNEGSKA (reference sequence). CDR3 length: 10 amino acids. V dropped 3 bases and J dropped 12 bases, with 9 bases sitting between them. CDR3 protein: CSASEGWQFF. The CDR3 DNA is TGCAGTGCTAGTGAGGGATGGCAGTTCTTC.

This clonotype has at least ten counts. V and J are TRBV7-3 and TRBJ2-3; D is possibly TRBD2 (7 bases). This CDR3 has 16 amino acids. The germline gives CDR1 SGHTA, CDR2 FQGTGA. V was cut by 4 bases and J by 1 base, with 15 bases left in between. CDR3 sequence: CASSSTAGAGTDTQYF. The CDR3 DNA reads as TGTGCCAGCAGCTCGACGGCGGGGGCGGGCACAGATACGCAGTATTTT.

This clonotype was observed at least ten times. This sequence joins TRBV12-3 or TRBV12-4 and TRBJ2-2; tentatively, D is TRBD2 (5 bases). V lost 9 bases, J lost 4 bases, and 9 bases lay in between. The CDR3 length is 12 residues. The CDR3 spells CASSDGTGELFF. Here the CDR3 DNA reads TGTGCCAGTAGCGATGGCACCGGGGAGCTGTTTTTT.

This clonotype was detected many times. V and J are TRBV11-2 and TRBJ2-5; 15 bases align to TRBD2. V lost 4 bases, J lost 3 bases, and 9 bases stayed unmatched. CDR3 length: 18 residues. Germline CDR1 and CDR2: SGHAT and FQNNGV. CDR3 nucleotides: TGTGCCAGCAGCTCGGGACTAGCGGGAGGTGGAGTCGAAGAGACCCAGTACTTC. Translating it yields CASSSGLAGGGVEETQYF.

This chain connects TRBV7-8 to TRBJ2-7; no clear D gene. This CDR3 has 15 residues. The V gene's germline CDR1 is SGHVS and CDR2 FQNEAQ. V shed 1 base and J shed 2 bases, with 12 bases lying between them. The CDR3 loop is CASSLVGPKPYEQYF. As DNA, the CDR3 is TGTGCCAGCAGCTTAGTTGGCCCAAAGCCCTACGAGCAGTACTTC.

V and J are TRBV12-3 or TRBV12-4 and TRBJ1-3; D not certain. The CDR3 runs to 14 residues. Trimming shortened V by 3 bases and J by 0 bases, and 6 bases separated the two germline ends. The CDR3 sequence: CASSFYNSGNTIYF. The CDR3 DNA is TGTGCCAGCAGTTTCTATAACTCTGGAAACACCATATATTTT.

This clonotype has a count of ten or more. This chain links TRBV7-2 with TRBJ1-4; TRBD1 is a possible D gene (5 bases). CDR1 SGHTA and CDR2 FQGNSA come from the germline V gene. This CDR3 has 16 amino acids. Trimming took 3 bases from V and 2 from J, leaving 13 bases between them. The CDR3 region has the DNA TGTGCCAGCAGCTTGGGACGGGGCGGGACTAATGAAAAACTGTTTTTT. The encoded protein is CASSLGRGGTNEKLFF.

This clonotype was counted many times. This chain uses TRBV6-5 with TRBJ1-1; D is unclear. The CDR3 runs 12 residues. V was shortened by 6 bases and J by 4 bases, with 9 bases between the two germline ends. Germline V CDR1 and CDR2: MNHEY, SVGAGI. CDR3 DNA sequence: TGTGCCAGCAGGCGCGAGGGCACTGAAGCTTTCTTT. It translates to CASRREGTEAFF.

This clonotype was seen at least ten times. This sequence joins TRBV7-6 and TRBJ2-3; 8 nucleotides line up with TRBD2. Germline-derived CDR1 and CDR2 are SGHVS and FNYEAQ. Trimming removed 5 bases from V and 7 bases from J; junction bases left unmatched: 8. The CDR3 is made up of 14 amino acids. The CDR3 sequence is CASSKGLARNTQYF. The CDR3 region has the DNA TGTGCCAGCAGCAAAGGACTAGCTCGGAATACGCAGTATTTT.